Shown below are 29 T cell receptor beta chains from a single sample sequenced in a study of cytomegalovirus exposure and HLA in healthy donors. The PCR used 60 Vbeta and 13 Jbeta primers. Using immunoSEQ multiplex PCR, the repertoire was profiled, and TCRdb retains in-frame clones only, with some absent. The sample contains some 120,000 clones, roughly 72% of which appear only once. Sequenced: PBMCs. These receptor sequences come from a man aged 35-49 years in good health and CMV-seropositive.

J is TRBJ2-3 and V is TRBV5-4; weak D call: TRBD2 (6 bases). This CDR3 contains 16 residues. Deletions cut 4 bases from V and 0 bases from J, with 15 bases between. Germline values: CDR1 SGHNT, CDR2 YYREEE (reference sequence). The CDR3 loop reads CASSSQVGRSTDTQYF. As DNA, the CDR3 is TGTGCCAGCAGCAGCCAGGTTGGGAGGAGCACAGATACGCAGTATTTT. The full variable domain, its missing parts supplied by reference TRBV5-4 and TRBJ2-3, is ETGVTQSPTHLIKTRGQQVTLRCSSQSGHNTVSWYQQALGQGPQFIFQYYREEENGRGNFPPRFSGLQFPNYSSELNVNALELDDSALYLCASSSQVGRSTDTQYFGPGTRLTVL.

This clone has just one count. The chain joins TRBV11-3 to TRBJ2-1, with D unclear. The CDR3 spans 14 residues. Germline values: CDR1 SGHNT, CDR2 YENEEA. V was pared by 1 base and J by 0 bases, with 4 bases between. DNA of the CDR3: TGTGCCAGCAGCTTAGGGCTCTCCTACAATGAGCAGTTCTTC. It specifies CASSLGLSYNEQFF.

The V and J genes are TRBV27 and TRBJ2-1; 8 bases are shared with TRBD1. Germline lookup yields CDR1 MNHEY and CDR2 SMNVEV (reference sequence). V lost 6 bases, J lost 8 bases, and 12 bases stayed unmatched. The CDR3 has 15 residues. CDR3 in amino acids: CASSTTGTGNYEQFF. The CDR3 region has the DNA TGTGCCAGCAGCACTACCGGGACAGGTAACTATGAGCAGTTCTTC.

This clone was recorded only once. The chain employs TRBV28 and TRBJ1-4; TRBD1 matches at 9 bases. V shed 3 bases and J 5 bases; nucleotides not matched to a gene: 4. The CDR3 runs 15 residues. Germline CDR1 and CDR2: MDHEN and SYDVKM. CDR3 coding DNA: TGTGCCAGCAGTTTTTCCGGGACAGGGAATGAAAAACTGTTTTTT. Translating it yields CASSFSGTGNEKLFF.

The chain carries TRBV10-3 and TRBJ2-5; 7 nucleotides agree with TRBD1. This CDR3 contains 14 residues. V shed 4 bases and J 2 bases; nucleotides not matched to a gene: 4. Germline CDR1 reads ENHRY; CDR2 reads SYGVKD. CDR3 sequence (DNA): TGTGCCATCAGTGTGGGGACAGAACAAGAGACCCAGTACTTC. Its translation is CAISVGTEQETQYF.

The V gene is TRBV6-1, the J gene TRBJ1-5, with 7 bases aligning to TRBD1. This CDR3 comprises 15 residues. Germline V gene lookup returns CDR1 MNHNS and CDR2 SASEGT. J gave up 4 bases and V 6 bases, and 9 bases lay outside the gene matches. The chain's CDR3 is CASSYGQAANQPQHF. CDR3 in DNA: TGTGCCAGCAGCTATGGACAGGCAGCTAATCAGCCCCAGCATTTT.

This clone was counted only a few times. The chain is built from TRBV11-3 and TRBJ2-2, with 7 nucleotides matching TRBD2. V lost 6 bases, J lost 2 bases, and 6 bases stayed unmatched. Germline V gives CDR1 SGHNT, CDR2 YENEEA. The CDR3 extends over 15 amino acids. In DNA, the CDR3 is TGTGCCAGCAGAGCTACTAGCGAAAACACCGGGGAGCTGTTTTTT. Its translation is CASRATSENTGELFF.

The gene calls are TRBV11-2 and TRBJ2-5; maybe TRBD2 (6 bases). The ends were cut back, 1 base at V and 2 bases at J, with 14 bases in the middle. Germline loops: CDR1 SGHAT, CDR2 FQNNGV. CDR3 length: 16 amino acids. The CDR3 is CASSLVTVAVQETQYF. For the CDR3, the DNA is TGTGCCAGCAGCTTAGTTACGGTAGCGGTGCAAGAGACCCAGTACTTC.

V and J are TRBV30 and TRBJ1-1, with 8 bases lining up with TRBD1. Germline lookup yields CDR1 GTSNPN and CDR2 SVGIG (reference sequence). CDR3 length: 13 residues. The V gene end was trimmed by 2 bases and the J gene end by 1 base; junction bases not matched to a gene: 0. The CDR3 loop is CAWSTGGNTEAFF. DNA for the CDR3: TGTGCCTGGAGTACAGGGGGGAACACTGAAGCTTTCTTT.

This clone was picked up a small number of times. V and J are TRBV5-6 and TRBJ1-6; weak D call: TRBD1 (6 bases). The CDR3 loop spans 15 amino acids. The V and J ends lost 2 bases and 4 bases respectively, with 10 bases between them. Germline CDR1 and CDR2: SGHDT and YYEEEE. As DNA, the CDR3 is TGTGCCAGCAGCTTACCAGGACAGTATAATTCACCCCTCCACTTT. It specifies CASSLPGQYNSPLHF. Complete variable domain (other parts from reference TRBV5-6 and TRBJ1-6): DAGVTQSPTHLIKTRGQQVTLRCSPKSGHDTVSWYQQALGQGPQFIFQYYEEEERQRGNFPDRFSGHQFPNYSSELNVNALLLGDSALYLCASSLPGQYNSPLHFGNGTRLTVT.

This clone was counted a single time. This chain connects TRBV5-4 to TRBJ1-3; 9 bases match TRBD1. From germline, CDR1 is SGHNT and CDR2 YYREEE (reference sequence). The CDR3 has 14 amino acids. V gave up 1 base and J gave up 7 bases; unmatched junction bases: 3. CDR3 region: CASSLLGQGNTIYF. Written as DNA, the CDR3 is TGTGCCAGCAGCTTGCTAGGACAGGGGAACACCATATATTTT.

This clone was seen more than once but under ten times. The chain links TRBV2 to TRBJ2-6; 7 positions match TRBD1. The trim removed 6 bases at V and 1 base at J, leaving 12 bases unmatched. In germline, CDR1 is SNHLY, CDR2 FYNNEI. This CDR3 is built from 18 residues. CDR3: CASRDPDRVGSGANVLTF. CDR3 nucleotide sequence: TGTGCCAGCAGGGATCCCGACAGGGTAGGATCTGGGGCCAACGTCCTGACTTTC.

The chain has TRBV5-1 and TRBJ1-1, with D tentatively TRBD1 (6 bases). This CDR3 has 15 amino acids. Germline V gives CDR1 SGHRS, CDR2 YFSETQ. With 2 bases removed from V and 1 base from J, the gap between germline ends came to 12 bases. CDR3 nucleotides: TGCGCCAGCAGCTTAAGACAGGAGCCGAACACTGAAGCTTTCTTT. Its protein is CASSLRQEPNTEAFF.

The gene calls are TRBV7-8 and TRBJ2-3; D call uncertain. The CDR3 sequence is 14 residues long. Looked up from germline, CDR1 is SGHVS and CDR2 is FQNEAQ. V dropped 1 base and J dropped 1 base, with 6 bases sitting between them. Here the CDR3 reads CASSLDAGTDTQYF. The CDR3 bases are TGTGCCAGCAGCTTAGACGCGGGCACAGATACGCAGTATTTT.

This clone was counted between two and nine times. This chain connects TRBV19 to TRBJ1-5; 8 positions match TRBD1. The CDR3 is made up of 16 amino acids. Germline V CDR1 and CDR2: LNHDA, SQIVND (reference sequence). The V segment lost 5 bases and the J segment 3 bases; nucleotides outside the gene matches: 9. Here the CDR3 reads CASSPRTGLFNQPQHF. The CDR3 DNA reads TGTGCCAGTAGTCCACGGACAGGGCTTTTCAATCAGCCCCAGCATTTT.

The chain recombines TRBV7-2 with TRBJ2-1; 7 positions agree with TRBD2. The CDR3 runs 14 residues. Looked up from germline, CDR1 is SGHTA and CDR2 is FQGNSA. The trim removed 1 base at V and 5 bases at J, leaving 2 bases unmatched. CDR3 DNA sequence: TGTGCCAGCAGCTTAGGACTAGCTAACAATGAGCAGTTCTTC. Its protein is CASSLGLANNEQFF.

This clone came up once. CDR3 in amino acids: CASSEPTARTQYF. In DNA form, the CDR3 reads TGTGCCAGCAGTGAACCAACAGCCCGTACGCAGTATTTT. The genes are TRBV6-1 and TRBJ2-3; no clear D gene. CDR3 size: 13 residues. V gave up 2 bases and J gave up 8 bases, with 11 bases separating them. Germline CDR1 MNHNS, CDR2 SASEGT.

J is TRBJ2-7 and V is TRBV5-5; D is unclear. V was trimmed by 0 bases and J by 2 bases, leaving 9 bases between them. The CDR3 consists of 14 residues. Per germline, CDR1 SGHKS and CDR2 YYEKEE (reference sequence). In DNA, the CDR3 is TGTGCCAGCAGCTTGGTCAACACCCCCTACGAGCAGTACTTC. This encodes CASSLVNTPYEQYF.

The chain joins TRBV2 to TRBJ1-5; 10 nucleotides line up with TRBD1. This CDR3 comprises 15 residues. The V and J ends lost 6 bases and 3 bases, in that order; junction bases with no gene match: 5. CDR1 SNHLY and CDR2 FYNNEI come from the germline V gene. The CDR3 protein is CASSRDRGNNQPQHF. Here the CDR3 DNA reads TGTGCCAGCAGCCGGGACAGGGGAAACAATCAGCCCCAGCATTTT.

The chain couples TRBV6-5 to TRBJ2-3; possibly TRBD2 for D (5 bases). The germline V and J ends were trimmed by 0 bases and 6 bases, with 10 bases remaining between them. The length of the CDR3 is 14 residues. Germline CDR1 MNHEY, CDR2 SVGAGI. The CDR3 region is CASSYSRSGDTQYF. The CDR3 DNA follows: TGTGCCAGCAGTTACTCCCGATCGGGGGATACGCAGTATTTT.

The chain has TRBV7-2 and TRBJ1-6; possibly TRBD1 for D (6 bases). The CDR3 spans 16 residues. Germline V gene lookup returns CDR1 SGHTA and CDR2 FQGNSA. V was shortened by 5 bases and J by 8 bases, with 19 bases between the two germline ends. In nucleotides, the CDR3 is TGTGCCAGCAGCCCGACCGGGACACCGACCTATTCACCCCTCCACTTT. Translating it yields CASSPTGTPTYSPLHF.

The chain uses TRBV19 and TRBJ2-7; TRBD1 is a possible D gene (6 bases). Trimming removed 6 bases at V and 4 bases at J, with 16 bases between. The CDR3 consists of 14 residues. CDR1 and CDR2 (germline): LNHDA, SQIVND (reference sequence). CDR3 amino acids: CASRDSRGQYEQYF. CDR3 bases: TGTGCCAGTAGGGACTCCAGGGGTCAGTACGAGCAGTACTTC.

This chain joins TRBV6-5 and TRBJ1-2; D call uncertain. V was clipped by 7 bases and J by 4 bases, with 16 bases between them. The V gene's germline CDR1 is MNHEY and CDR2 SVGAGI. This CDR3 has 14 residues. CDR3 nucleotide sequence: TGTGCCAGCACCGACGGAGGGAATGGCTATGGCTACACCTTC. Protein sequence: CASTDGGNGYGYTF.

This rearrangement joins TRBV7-9 to TRBJ1-2, with a possible D match to TRBD1 (6 bases). CDR1 and CDR2 from the germline V gene are SEHNR and FQNEAQ (reference sequence). V was cut by 1 base and J by 8 bases, with 8 bases left in between. This CDR3 is 12 amino acids long. Here the CDR3 reads CASSLEGGGYTF. CDR3 nucleotides: TGTGCCAGCAGCTTAGAGGGGGGGGGCTACACCTTC.

The chain carries TRBV6-5 and TRBJ2-1; 11 bases line up with TRBD2. Germline V CDR1 and CDR2: MNHEY, SVGAGI. The CDR3 covers 14 residues. The trim removed 3 bases at V and 9 bases at J, leaving 4 bases unmatched. The chain's CDR3 is CASSYSGRGSEQFF. CDR3 coding DNA: TGTGCCAGCAGTTATAGCGGGAGGGGTAGTGAGCAGTTCTTC.

The chain combines TRBV6-5 with TRBJ1-2, with 7 nucleotides matching TRBD1. Trimming cost V 7 bases and J 1 base; bases outside gene matches: 9. Germline V CDR1 and CDR2: MNHEY, SVGAGI. This CDR3 comprises 15 residues. The CDR3 loop reads CASTLLGGSNYGYTF. CDR3 nucleotide sequence: TGTGCCAGCACCCTCCTAGGGGGCAGTAACTATGGCTACACCTTC.

The sample holds a few counts of this clone. The CDR3, as DNA: TGTGCCAGCAGTTTGGGGGGAGGGGCCCTCGAGCAGTACTTC. Its translation: CASSLGGGALEQYF. The J gene is TRBJ2-7, the V gene TRBV28; 7 positions match TRBD2. CDR1 and CDR2 from the germline V gene are MDHEN and SYDVKM. V shed 3 bases and J 6 bases; nucleotides not matched to a gene: 8. CDR3 size: 14 residues.

The genes are TRBV7-8 and TRBJ1-3, with a possible D match to TRBD1 (5 bases). Trimming cost V 6 bases and J 0 bases, with 9 bases left between them. CDR1 is SGHVS, CDR2 FQNEAQ, per germline. The CDR3 extends over 14 amino acids. CDR3 in amino acids: CASSGGFSGNTIYF. In DNA, the CDR3 is TGTGCCAGCAGTGGGGGGTTCTCTGGAAACACCATATATTTT.

The CDR3 DNA follows: TGTGCCAGCAGTTGGGACAGTACGTATGGCTACACCTTC. Its translation: CASSWDSTYGYTF. The rearrangement links TRBV2 to TRBJ1-2, with TRBD1 matching over 7 bases. V was pared by 5 bases and J by 5 bases, with 5 bases of the junction left unmatched. Looked up from germline, CDR1 is SNHLY and CDR2 is FYNNEI. This CDR3 contains 13 residues.